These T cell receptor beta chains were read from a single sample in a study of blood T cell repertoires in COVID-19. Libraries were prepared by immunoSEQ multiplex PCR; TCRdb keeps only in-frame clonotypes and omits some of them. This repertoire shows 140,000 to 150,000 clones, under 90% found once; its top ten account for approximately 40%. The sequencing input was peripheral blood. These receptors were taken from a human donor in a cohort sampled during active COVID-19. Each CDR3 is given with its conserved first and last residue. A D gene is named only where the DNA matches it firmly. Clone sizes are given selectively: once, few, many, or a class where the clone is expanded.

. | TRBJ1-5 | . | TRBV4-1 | TGCGCCAGCAGCCAAGTTCAGTCGTATCAGCCCCAGCATTTT | CASSQVQSYQPQHF
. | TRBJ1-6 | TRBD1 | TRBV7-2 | TGTGCCAGCAGCTCGACAGGGGGCTATAATTCACCCCTCCACTTT | CASSSTGGYNSPLHF
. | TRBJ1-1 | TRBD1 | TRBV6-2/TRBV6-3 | TGTGCCAGCAGTCAGGGTCCGGGACAGGGGAACACTGAAGCTTTCTTT | CASSQGPGQGNTEAFF
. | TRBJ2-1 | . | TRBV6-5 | TGTGCCAGCAGTTTAACATACAGGGAAAATGAGCAGTTCTTC | CASSLTYRENEQFF
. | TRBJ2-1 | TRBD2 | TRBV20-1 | TGCAGTGCTGCCGGCGGGAGGGCCACGTTCTTC | CSAAGGRATFF
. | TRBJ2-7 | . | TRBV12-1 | TGTGCCAGCAGTCCGGTCGAGAGAGTCTCCTACGAGCAGTACTTC | CASSPVERVSYEQYF
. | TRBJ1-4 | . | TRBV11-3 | TGTGCCAGCAGCTTAGGCAGGGGAACTGAAAAACTGTTTTTT | CASSLGRGTEKLFF
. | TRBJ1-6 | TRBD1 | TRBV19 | TGTGCCAGTCACCGGGACAGTTCTGTGAAACCCCTCCACTTT | CASHRDSSVKPLHF
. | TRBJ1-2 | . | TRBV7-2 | TGTGCCAGCAGCCTAGAGAGGTTCGGCTACACCTTC | CASSLERFGYTF
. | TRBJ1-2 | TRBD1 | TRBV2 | TGTGCCAGCATCCTAGGGGGCAGATATGGCTACACCTTC | CASILGGRYGYTF
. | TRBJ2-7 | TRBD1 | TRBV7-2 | TGTGCCAGCAGCTTTGGGACAGGGCCCTACGAGCAGTACTTC | CASSFGTGPYEQYF
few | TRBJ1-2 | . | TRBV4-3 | TGCGCCAGCAGCCAAGATCAGGGGACCTATGGCTACACCTTC | CASSQDQGTYGYTF
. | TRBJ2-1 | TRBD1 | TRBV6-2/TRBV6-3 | TGTGCCAGCAGTCCCTGGACAGGGCGAAACAATGAGCAGTTCTTC | CASSPWTGRNNEQFF
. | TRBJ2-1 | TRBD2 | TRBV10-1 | TGCGCCAGCAGTGAAACTAGCGGGGGTCCTGAGCAGTTCTTC | CASSETSGGPEQFF
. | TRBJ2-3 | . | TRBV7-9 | TGTGCCAGCAGCTCCATCCCAGATACGCAGTATTTT | CASSSIPDTQYF
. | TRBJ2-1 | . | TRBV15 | TGTGCCACCAGCAGAGGCGGTTGGGATGAGCAGTTCTTC | CATSRGGWDEQFF
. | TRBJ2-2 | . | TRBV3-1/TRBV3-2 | TGTGCCAGCAGCCAAGAACCGTCGTGGAGGTTTTTT | CASSQEPSWRFF
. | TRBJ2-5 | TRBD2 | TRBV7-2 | TGTGCCAGCAGCTCCCGACTAGCGGGTGTTGGGGAGACCCAGTACTTC | CASSSRLAGVGETQYF
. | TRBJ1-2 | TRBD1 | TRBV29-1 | TGCAGCGTTGGGGACAGGGGAAATTGGCGTAACTATGGCTACACCTTC | CSVGDRGNWRNYGYTF
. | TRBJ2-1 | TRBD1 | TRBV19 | TGTGCCAGTAGCCCGGGACAGAATTACAATGAGCAGTTCTTC | CASSPGQNYNEQFF
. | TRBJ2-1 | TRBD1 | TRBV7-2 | TGTGCCAGCAGCACAGACAGGGGGCCCTACAATGAGCAGTTCTTC | CASSTDRGPYNEQFF
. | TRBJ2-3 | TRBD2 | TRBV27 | TGTGCCAGCAGTTCTAGCGGGAGACACACAGATACGCAGTATTTT | CASSSSGRHTDTQYF
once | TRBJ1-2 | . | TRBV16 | TGTGCCAGCAGCCAATCGCCGGGGGGAAGCTATGGCTACACCTTC | CASSQSPGGSYGYTF
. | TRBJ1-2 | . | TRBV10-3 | TGTGCCATCAGTGAGTCCCCCAGGCCAGGAAAAAGCTCCGGCTACACCTTC | CAISESPRPGKSSGYTF
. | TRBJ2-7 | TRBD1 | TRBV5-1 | TGCGCCAGCAGCCAGACAGGGAGCTCCTACGAGCAGTACTTC | CASSQTGSSYEQYF
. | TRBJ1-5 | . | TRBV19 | TGTGCCAGTAGTACCCCCGGTCAGCCCCAGCATTTT | CASSTPGQPQHF
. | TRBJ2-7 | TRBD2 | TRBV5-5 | TGTGCCAGCAGGGTACTAGCGGGAGCCTACGAGCAGTACTTC | CASRVLAGAYEQYF
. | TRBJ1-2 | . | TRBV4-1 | TGCGCCAGCAGCCCTGGATATGGTCCGGGGGATGGCTACACCTTC | CASSPGYGPGDGYTF
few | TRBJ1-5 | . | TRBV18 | TGTGCCAGCTCACCGGGGGCAGGGGATCAGCCCCAGCATTTT | CASSPGAGDQPQHF
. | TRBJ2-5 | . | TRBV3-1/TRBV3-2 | TGTGCCAGCAGCCAAGGGACTCCCCAAGAGACCCAGTACTTC | CASSQGTPQETQYF
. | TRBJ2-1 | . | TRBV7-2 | TGTGCCAGCAGCTTCTCCCTCGGGGTTCCAAACTACAATGAGCAGTTCTTC | CASSFSLGVPNYNEQFF
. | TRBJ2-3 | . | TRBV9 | TGTGCCAGCAGCGTAGGTTGGGCCACAGATACGCAGTATTTT | CASSVGWATDTQYF